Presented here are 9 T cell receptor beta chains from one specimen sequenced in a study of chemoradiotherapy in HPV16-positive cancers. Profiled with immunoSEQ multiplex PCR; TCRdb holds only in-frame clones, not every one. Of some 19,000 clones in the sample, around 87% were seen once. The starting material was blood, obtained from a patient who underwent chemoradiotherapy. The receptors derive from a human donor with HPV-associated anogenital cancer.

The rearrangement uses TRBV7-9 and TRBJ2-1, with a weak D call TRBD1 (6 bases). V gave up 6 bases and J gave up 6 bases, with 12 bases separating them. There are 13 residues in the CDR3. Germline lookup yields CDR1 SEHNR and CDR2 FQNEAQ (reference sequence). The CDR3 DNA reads TGTGCCAGCAGAGGAAACAGGGCCAATGAGCAGTTCTTC. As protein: CASRGNRANEQFF. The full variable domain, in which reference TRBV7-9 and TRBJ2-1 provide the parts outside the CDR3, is DTGVSQNPRHKITKRGQNVTFRCDPISEHNRLYWYRQTLGQGPEFLTYFQNEAQLEKSRLLSDRFSAERPKGSFSTLEIQRTEQGDSAMYLCASRGNRANEQFFGPGTRLTVL.

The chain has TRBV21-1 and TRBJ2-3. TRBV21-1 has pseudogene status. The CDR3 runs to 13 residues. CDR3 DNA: TGTGCCAGCAGCAATCGAACCACAGATACGCAGTATTTT. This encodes CASSNRTTDTQYF.

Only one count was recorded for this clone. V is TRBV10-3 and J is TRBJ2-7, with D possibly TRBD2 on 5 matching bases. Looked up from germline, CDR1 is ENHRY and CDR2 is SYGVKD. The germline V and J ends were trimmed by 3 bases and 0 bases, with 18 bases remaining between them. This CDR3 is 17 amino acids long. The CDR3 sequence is CAISDYGRVKSSYEQYF. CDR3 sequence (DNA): TGTGCCATCAGTGACTACGGGCGGGTGAAGAGCTCCTACGAGCAGTACTTC.

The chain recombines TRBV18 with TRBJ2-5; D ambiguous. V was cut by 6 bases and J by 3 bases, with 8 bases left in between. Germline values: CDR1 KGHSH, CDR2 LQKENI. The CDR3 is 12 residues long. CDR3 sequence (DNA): TGTGCCAGCTCCTTTAAGGAAGAGACCCAGTACTTC. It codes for CASSFKEETQYF.

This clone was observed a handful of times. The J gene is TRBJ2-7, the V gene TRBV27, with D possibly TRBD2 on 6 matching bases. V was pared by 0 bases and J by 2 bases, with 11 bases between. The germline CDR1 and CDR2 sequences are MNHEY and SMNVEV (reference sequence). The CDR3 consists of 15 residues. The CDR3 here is CASSLSWRGTYEQYF. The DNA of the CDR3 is TGTGCCAGCAGTTTATCTTGGCGGGGAACCTACGAGCAGTACTTC.

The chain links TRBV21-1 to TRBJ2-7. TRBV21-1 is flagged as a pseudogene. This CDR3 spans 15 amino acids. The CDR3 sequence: CASPQGERGLYEQYF. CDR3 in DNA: TGTGCCAGCCCCCAGGGAGAGAGAGGCCTCTACGAGCAGTACTTC.

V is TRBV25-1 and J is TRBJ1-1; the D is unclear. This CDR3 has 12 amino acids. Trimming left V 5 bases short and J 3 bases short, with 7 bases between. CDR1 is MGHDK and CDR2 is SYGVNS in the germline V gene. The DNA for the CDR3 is TGTGCCAGCAGTTTGGAATACACTGAAGCTTTCTTT. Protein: CASSLEYTEAFF.

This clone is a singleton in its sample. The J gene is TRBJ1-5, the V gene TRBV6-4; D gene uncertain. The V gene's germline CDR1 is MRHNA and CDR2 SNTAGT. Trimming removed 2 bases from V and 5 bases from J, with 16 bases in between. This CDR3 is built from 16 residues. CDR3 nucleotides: TGTGCCAGCAGTGACCCTAGGATTCAGCTAGATCAGCCCCAGCATTTT. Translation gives CASSDPRIQLDQPQHF.

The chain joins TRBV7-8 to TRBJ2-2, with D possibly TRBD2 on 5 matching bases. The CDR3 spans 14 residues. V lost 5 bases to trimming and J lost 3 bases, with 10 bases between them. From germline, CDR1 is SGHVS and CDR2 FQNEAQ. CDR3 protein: CASSPGLHTGELFF. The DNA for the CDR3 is TGTGCCAGCAGCCCCGGACTTCACACCGGGGAGCTGTTTTTT.